This T cell receptor (beta chain) is from a study of PD-1 blockade in classical Hodgkin lymphoma. Profiling relied on immunoSEQ multiplex PCR, and the TCRdb table lists in-frame clones only, not all of them. The profile shows about 7,800 clones, approximately 80% of them singletons. The germline V gene encodes CDR1 SQVTM and CDR2 ANQGSEA. The V gene end was trimmed by 6 bases and the J gene end by 8 bases; junction bases not matched to a gene: 9. This CDR3 is built from 15 residues. Noted time point: cycle 4 day 1 (C4D1), after six to seven weeks of nivolumab. There was relapse after autologous stem cell transplantation in every patient, and there was variation in brentuximab vedotin exposure. Thawed PBMCs supplied CD8+ T cells via magnetic negative selection. Complete response, partial response or progressive disease was recorded as best response.

The sequence came from a human donor with classical Hodgkin lymphoma. The chain is built from TRBV29-1 and TRBJ2-1, with TRBD2 identical over 14 bases. Sequenced here: CD8+ T cells from blood, sampled before the fourth cycle of nivolumab. CDR3: CSVDGTSGRGDEQFF. The CDR3 nucleotides read TGCAGCGTAGATGGGACTAGCGGGAGAGGTGATGAGCAGTTCTTC.